Listed below are T cell receptor beta chains from one sample, sequenced in a study of PD-L1 blockade in urothelial cancer. Using immunoSEQ multiplex PCR, the repertoire was profiled, and TCRdb retains in-frame clones only, with some absent. The repertoire holds about 120,000 clones, with approximately 90% as singletons. The specimen comprised PBMCs, sampled around atezolizumab (anti-PD-L1) treatment. These receptors were taken from a man in his 60s with urothelial cancer. Both conserved end residues are part of each CDR3. Each record gives: J gene, D gene, CDR3 length, V gene, clone size, CDR3 protein, CDR3 DNA. D genes are given only for firm matches. The size field is filled for only some rows; it gives once, few, many or a size class.

TRBJ2-7 TRBD1 14 TRBV27 . CASSPGQGHREQYF TGTGCCAGCAGCCCGGGACAGGGCCATAGGGAGCAGTACTTC
TRBJ2-5 TRBD1 14 TRBV9 . CASSTRTGEETQYF TGTGCCAGCAGCACCAGGACAGGGGAAGAGACCCAGTACTTC
TRBJ1-4 TRBD1 15 TRBV6-5 . CASSVRQGRNEKLFF TGTGCCAGCAGCGTTCGACAGGGGAGGAATGAAAAACTGTTTTTT
TRBJ2-7 TRBD2 16 TRBV27 . CASSFLAGGPLYEQYF TGTGCCAGCAGCTTCCTAGCGGGGGGGCCTCTCTACGAGCAGTACTTC
TRBJ2-1 TRBD2 16 TRBV5-1 . CASSLVGTRSYNEQFF TGCGCCAGCAGCTTGGTGGGGACTAGATCCTACAATGAGCAGTTCTTC
TRBJ1-1 . 13 TRBV5-5 . CASSFAGDTEAFF TGTGCCAGCAGCTTTGCAGGGGACACTGAAGCTTTCTTT
TRBJ1-5 . 15 TRBV6-6 . CASSGTPLSNQPQHF TGTGCCAGCAGCGGGACTCCCCTTAGCAATCAGCCCCAGCATTTT
TRBJ1-5 . 13 TRBV19 few CASSRAWEQPQHF TGTGCCAGTAGTCGAGCCTGGGAGCAGCCCCAGCATTTT
TRBJ2-1 TRBD1 15 TRBV16 . CASSQWQGARNEQFF TGTGCCAGCAGCCAATGGCAGGGGGCGCGAAATGAGCAGTTCTTC
TRBJ2-7 TRBD1 15 TRBV5-6 . CASSLEPGGKYEQYF TGTGCCAGCAGCTTGGAACCAGGGGGAAAGTACGAGCAGTACTTC
TRBJ2-5 TRBD2 15 TRBV5-1 . CASSPGLASPETQYF TGCGCCAGCAGCCCGGGACTAGCCTCCCCAGAGACCCAGTACTTC
TRBJ2-5 . 12 TRBV14 . CASSQDSKTQYF TGTGCCAGCAGCCAAGATTCCAAGACCCAGTACTTC
TRBJ1-5 TRBD1 15 TRBV6-5 . CASSPGTGKGQPQHF TGTGCCAGCAGCCCCGGGACAGGGAAAGGTCAGCCCCAGCATTTT
TRBJ1-5 TRBD1 14 TRBV13 . CASSSAGGNQPQHF TGTGCCAGCAGCTCGGCAGGGGGGAATCAGCCCCAGCATTTT
TRBJ2-3 . 14 TRBV9 . CASSVLVYTDTQYF TGTGCCAGCAGCGTACTAGTTTACACAGATACGCAGTATTTT
TRBJ2-1 . 15 TRBV4-3 . CASSQEKGTYNEQFF TGCGCCAGCAGCCAAGAGAAGGGGACCTACAATGAGCAGTTCTTC
TRBJ2-7 . 12 TRBV11-3 . CASSSRVYEQYF TGTGCCAGCAGCTCCAGGGTATACGAGCAGTACTTC
TRBJ2-4 TRBD2 19 TRBV30 . CAWNLEPSGSVRSKNIQYF TGTGCCTGGAACCTGGAGCCTAGCGGGAGCGTAAGGTCCAAAAACATTCAGTACTTC
TRBJ1-1 . 16 TRBV5-1 once CASSLLGLQGGTEAFF TGCGCCAGCAGCTTGTTAGGCCTACAGGGTGGGACTGAAGCTTTCTTT
TRBJ1-4 TRBD1 17 TRBV15 few CATSRESWTGSNEKLFF TGTGCCACCAGCAGAGAAAGTTGGACAGGGTCTAATGAAAAACTGTTTTTT
TRBJ1-5 . 12 TRBV28 . CASAPGFQPQHF TGTGCCAGCGCCCCAGGGTTTCAGCCCCAGCATTTT
TRBJ1-2 . 16 TRBV9 . CASSVGDRLTNYGYTF TGTGCCAGCAGCGTAGGAGACAGACTTACTAACTATGGCTACACCTTC
TRBJ2-7 TRBD1 15 TRBV5-1 . CASSPRTGGSYEQYF TGCGCCAGCAGCCCCCGGACAGGGGGATCCTACGAGCAGTACTTC
TRBJ2-7 . 16 TRBV28 . CASSLFGRVGSYEQYF TGTGCCAGCAGTTTATTCGGCAGGGTGGGCTCCTACGAGCAGTACTTC
TRBJ2-1 TRBD1 16 TRBV5-6 once CASSLGGTGRRDEQFF TGTGCCAGCAGCTTGGGGGGGACAGGGAGGCGGGATGAGCAGTTCTTC
TRBJ1-4 . 13 TRBV18 . CASSPGGKEKLFF TGTGCCAGCTCACCGGGGGGGAAGGAAAAACTGTTTTTT
TRBJ2-5 . 13 TRBV2 . CATRQGQGLTQYF TGTGCTACTCGCCAGGGACAAGGGTTGACCCAGTACTTC
TRBJ1-2 . 14 TRBV28 . CASSFPDSPIGYTF TGTGCCAGCAGTTTTCCGGACAGTCCGATTGGCTACACCTTC
TRBJ1-1 TRBD1 15 TRBV4-2 . CASSRQGTGNTEAFF TGTGCCAGCAGCCGACAGGGGACGGGGAACACTGAAGCTTTCTTT
TRBJ2-4 . 15 TRBV2 . CASKGIGGTKNIQYF TGTGCCAGCAAGGGAATAGGAGGAACCAAAAACATTCAGTACTTC
TRBJ2-2 TRBD1 17 TRBV7-3 . CASSLTPQGVNTGELFF TGTGCCAGCAGCTTAACGCCCCAGGGGGTAAACACCGGGGAGCTGTTTTTT
TRBJ2-1 . 14 TRBV11-2 . CASSSTFTGNEQFF TGTGCCAGCAGCTCGACCTTCACAGGGAATGAGCAGTTCTTC
TRBJ2-1 . 14 TRBV19 . CASSGFAVNPEQFF TGTGCCAGTAGTGGTTTCGCGGTTAACCCTGAGCAGTTCTTC
TRBJ2-7 TRBD2 13 TRBV13 . CASSRKAGGAAYF TGTGCCAGCAGCAGAAAGGCCGGGGGGGCCGCGTACTTC
TRBJ2-5 . 12 TRBV14 . CASSAVQETQYF TGTGCCAGCAGCGCGGTGCAAGAGACCCAGTACTTC
TRBJ1-5 TRBD1 14 TRBV27 . CASSFGQGVQPQHF TGTGCCAGCAGTTTCGGACAGGGTGTTCAGCCCCAGCATTTT
TRBJ1-5 . 16 TRBV5-1 . CASSLVRGWGGQPQHF TGCGCCAGCAGCTTGGTCAGAGGGTGGGGAGGTCAGCCCCAGCATTTT
TRBJ2-5 . 13 TRBV14 . CASSQDLGGDQYF TGTGCCAGCAGCCAAGATCTAGGAGGGGACCAGTACTTC
TRBJ1-4 TRBD1 15 TRBV5-8 . CASSSGQANNEKLFF TGTGCCAGCAGCTCCGGACAGGCGAATAATGAAAAACTGTTTTTT
TRBJ2-1 TRBD2 16 TRBV4-1 . CASSQVAGGPVNEQFF TGCGCCAGCAGCCAAGTTGCGGGAGGGCCCGTAAATGAGCAGTTCTTC
TRBJ2-1 . 12 TRBV18 . CASSPAGDEQFF TGTGCCAGCTCACCCGCGGGCGATGAGCAGTTCTTC
TRBJ1-5 . 14 TRBV6-5 . CASSYGRGTRPQHF TGTGCCAGCAGTTACGGCAGGGGAACCCGGCCCCAGCATTTT
TRBJ2-1 . 11 TRBV6-5 . CASSQGQKQFF TGTGCCAGCAGCCAGGGGCAGAAGCAGTTCTTC
TRBJ1-1 TRBD1 14 TRBV7-2 once CASSRDRTNTEAFF TGTGCCAGCAGTCGGGACAGGACGAACACTGAAGCTTTCTTT
TRBJ1-2 . 13 TRBV9 . CASSVEGVYGYTF TGTGCCAGCAGCGTAGAGGGGGTCTATGGCTACACCTTC
TRBJ1-1 . 14 TRBV9 . CASSVPQEGTEAFF TGTGCCAGCAGCGTACCTCAGGAAGGAACTGAAGCTTTCTTT
TRBJ2-6 TRBD1 19 TRBV5-1 . CASSWGSRDRGSGASVLTF TGCGCCAGCAGCTGGGGCAGTAGGGACAGGGGCTCTGGGGCCAGCGTCCTGACTTTC
TRBJ1-2 . 13 TRBV19 . CASSMEGNYGYTF TGTGCCAGTAGTATGGAGGGGAACTATGGCTACACCTTC
TRBJ2-3 TRBD2 15 TRBV7-3 . CASSRGGAGTDTQYF TGTGCCAGCAGCCGCGGGGGGGCGGGCACAGATACGCAGTATTTT
TRBJ1-2 . 14 TRBV28 once CANQVPGGGPGYTF TGTGCCAACCAAGTCCCCGGCGGGGGGCCCGGCTACACCTTC
TRBJ1-2 . 8 TRBV29-1 . CSAVGYTF TGCAGCGCCGTTGGCTACACCTTC
TRBJ2-7 . 13 TRBV30 . CAWSAHGGYEQYF TGTGCCTGGAGTGCCCATGGAGGATACGAGCAGTACTTC
TRBJ2-3 TRBD2 16 TRBV7-6 . CASSPNPRGFTDTQYF TGTGCCAGCAGCCCAAACCCGCGGGGGTTCACAGATACGCAGTATTTT
TRBJ1-2 TRBD1 15 TRBV5-1 . CASSLVMTGEDGYTF TGCGCCAGCAGCTTGGTAATGACAGGGGAGGACGGCTACACCTTC
TRBJ1-4 . 14 TRBV30 many CAWSAITGNEKLFF TGTGCCTGGAGTGCAATTACGGGGAATGAAAAACTGTTTTTT
TRBJ1-2 TRBD1 16 TRBV18 . CASSPPMGQGRDGYTF TGTGCCAGCTCACCACCAATGGGACAGGGGAGGGATGGCTACACCTTC
TRBJ2-7 . 15 TRBV7-3 . CASSQRPGYSYEQYF TGTGCCAGCAGCCAAAGGCCGGGTTACTCCTACGAGCAGTACTTC
TRBJ2-5 TRBD1 15 TRBV19 . CASSKRTGGVETQYF TGTGCCAGTAGTAAACGGACAGGGGGCGTAGAGACCCAGTACTTC
TRBJ2-7 TRBD2 15 TRBV5-4 once CASSLVAGSSGEQYF TGTGCCAGCAGCTTGGTAGCGGGGTCATCGGGGGAGCAGTACTTC
TRBJ2-1 TRBD2 15 TRBV7-9 few CASRLTSGPYNEQFF TGTGCCAGCAGGCTTACTAGCGGGCCTTACAATGAGCAGTTCTTC